This TCR beta chain was recovered during a study of shared clonotypes between healthy human individuals. Germline V gives CDR1 MDHEN, CDR2 SYDVKM. J gave up 5 bases and V 6 bases, and 9 bases lay outside the gene matches. The CDR3 covers 14 residues. Naive-designated CD8 cells lacked CD45RO, were positively enriched for CCR7, and omitted terminally differentiated effector memory CD45RA+ cells. Assay: immunoSEQ multiplex PCR; the TCRdb copy retains only in-frame clones and omits some. Here the sample spans some 2.1 million clones, around 93% being singletons. Sequencing was done on a sample of naive CD8+ T cells from PBMCs. The receptor was isolated from a young man in good health. Some clones in this sample may be carry-over from other donors' samples. V and J are TRBV28 and TRBJ2-7; 8 bases are a match to TRBD2. CDR3 sequence: CASSSGTSVHEQYF. The DNA for the CDR3 is TGTGCCAGCAGCTCCGGGACTAGTGTCCACGAGCAGTACTTC.